The next 22 T cell receptor beta chains were all read from a single sample in a study of OX40 agonist ivuxolimab in advanced cancers. Libraries were prepared by immunoSEQ multiplex PCR; TCRdb keeps only in-frame clonotypes and omits some of them. The sample holds around 46,000 clones, 75% to 90% seen once. The sample here was CD4+ or CD8+ T cells sorted from blood, taken in a trial of the OX40 agonist ivuxolimab. The receptor set was obtained from an adult with an advanced solid tumor such as melanoma, head and neck, liver or kidney cancer.

The chain couples TRBV5-4 to TRBJ2-7, with D perhaps TRBD2 (6 bases). Trimming cost V 0 bases and J 3 bases, with 10 bases left between them. CDR1 and CDR2 (germline): SGHNT, YYREEE (reference sequence). CDR3 length equals 14 residues. The CDR3 reads CASSLERGNYEQYF. The CDR3 region has the DNA TGTGCCAGCAGCTTGGAACGGGGGAACTACGAGCAGTACTTC.

V is TRBV29-1 and J is TRBJ1-1; no definite D call. Germline-derived CDR1 and CDR2 are SQVTM and ANQGSEA. Between the trimmed V and J ends, which lost 0 bases and 1 base, there was a span of 6 bases. This CDR3 spans 13 amino acids. CDR3 loop: CSVEEGWNTEAFF. CDR3 nucleotide sequence: TGCAGCGTTGAAGAGGGTTGGAACACTGAAGCTTTCTTT.

The V and J genes are TRBV5-1 and TRBJ1-1, with unresolved D. Trimming shortened V by 4 bases and J by 2 bases, and 12 bases separated the two germline ends. The CDR3 contains 14 residues. CDR1 is SGHRS and CDR2 is YFSETQ in the germline V gene. CDR3 residues: CASSPSTGNTEAFF. The CDR3 DNA reads TGCGCCAGCAGCCCCAGCACGGGAAACACTGAAGCTTTCTTT.

V usage is TRBV12-5 and J usage is TRBJ2-5; 10 bases are a match to TRBD2. Near its end, the DNA agrees better with TRBJ2-7, so the J call may be wrong. This CDR3 comprises 18 residues. Germline V gene data show CDR1 as LGHNT and CDR2 as FRNRAP. CDR3 residues: CASGFSALSGGPSYEQYF. In DNA, the CDR3 is TGTGCTAGTGGTTTTTCCGCCCTTAGCGGGGGGCCCTCCTACGAGCAGTACTTC.

The chain joins TRBV27 to TRBJ2-7; 7 bases map to TRBD2. Unmatched junction bases numbered 3, after V lost 3 bases and J lost 1 base. This CDR3 is 14 amino acids long. Per germline, CDR1 MNHEY and CDR2 SMNVEV (reference sequence). The CDR3 region has the DNA TGTGCCAGCAGTTTTGGGGGGGGGTCCTACGAGCAGTACTTC. Translated: CASSFGGGSYEQYF.

This rearrangement joins TRBV7-2 to TRBJ2-7, with 11 bases fitting TRBD2. This CDR3 region has 15 residues. Germline V gives CDR1 SGHTA, CDR2 FQGNSA. The V gene end was trimmed by 4 bases and the J gene end by 0 bases; junction bases not matched to a gene: 2. The CDR3 here is CASSYTSGGSYEQYF. The CDR3 nucleotides read TGTGCCAGCAGCTACACTAGCGGGGGCTCCTACGAGCAGTACTTC.

The chain employs TRBV4-2 and TRBJ2-1; D remains unclear. Trimming cost V 0 bases and J 8 bases, with 8 bases left between them. Germline CDR1 and CDR2: LGHNA and YNFKEQ. This CDR3 comprises 13 residues. This chain's CDR3 is CASSQDLPYEQFF. For the CDR3, the DNA is TGTGCCAGCAGCCAAGATTTACCTTATGAGCAGTTCTTC.

The chain recombines TRBV30 with TRBJ2-6; no clear D gene. This CDR3 has 13 amino acids. Germline CDR1 GTSNPN, CDR2 SVGIG (reference sequence). V lost 6 bases and J 0 bases, leaving 6 bases between the germline ends. In DNA, the CDR3 is TGTGCCTGTGTCCTCTCTGGGGCCAACGTCCTGACTTTC. Translation: CACVLSGANVLTF.

The genes are TRBV29-1 and TRBJ2-1; 8 nucleotides match TRBD1. V shed 6 bases and J 8 bases; nucleotides not matched to a gene: 18. This CDR3 spans 16 amino acids. Germline CDR1 and CDR2: SQVTM and ANQGSEA. For the CDR3, the DNA is TGCAGCGTCGACCCCGCGGTTTCAGGGGGCCTACATGAGCAGTTCTTC. Translated, it gives CSVDPAVSGGLHEQFF.

V usage is TRBV15 and J usage is TRBJ1-5, with D perhaps TRBD1 (5 bases). CDR1 LNHNV and CDR2 YYDKDF come from the germline V gene (reference sequence). The CDR3 extends over 13 amino acids. The V gene lost 5 bases and the J gene lost 3 bases, with 8 bases spanning the gap. CDR3 bases: TGTGCCACCAGCTGGGACCACAATCAGCCCCAGCATTTT. It specifies CATSWDHNQPQHF.

The V and J genes are TRBV9 and TRBJ2-1; TRBD2 matches 10 bases. Trimming cost V 2 bases and J 7 bases; bases outside gene matches: 15. The CDR3 spans 18 residues. Per germline, CDR1 SGDLS and CDR2 YYNGEE. The CDR3 region is CASSVHAKPSGSPNEQFF. The DNA for the CDR3 is TGTGCCAGCAGCGTTCACGCAAAACCTAGCGGGAGTCCAAATGAGCAGTTCTTC.

The gene calls are TRBV4-1 and TRBJ1-1; D perhaps matches TRBD1 (6 bases). This CDR3 has 15 amino acids. The ends were cut back, 1 base at V and 4 bases at J, with 13 bases in the middle. Germline CDR1 MGHRA, CDR2 YSYEKL. The CDR3 is CASSQGPGTSTEAFF. CDR3 DNA: TGCGCCAGCAGCCAAGGGCCCGGGACAAGCACTGAAGCTTTCTTT.

The chain combines TRBV15 with TRBJ1-5; D possibly corresponds to TRBD1 (5 bases). Per the germline V gene, CDR1 is LNHNV and CDR2 is YYDKDF (reference sequence). The V end was cut by 9 bases, the J end by 3 bases, with 18 bases between. This CDR3 has 15 residues. CDR3 residues: CATGNRDGFNQPQHF. The CDR3 nucleotides are TGTGCCACGGGGAACCGGGACGGATTCAATCAGCCCCAGCATTTT. Filled out from reference TRBV15 and TRBJ1-5, the complete variable domain reads DAMVIQNPRYQVTQFGKPVTLSCSQTLNHNVMYWYQQKSSQAPKLLFHYYDKDFNNEADTPDNFQSRRPNTSFCFLDIRSPGLGDTAMYLCATGNRDGFNQPQHFGDGTRLSIL.

J is TRBJ1-5 and V is TRBV28; D gene uncertain. V gave up 6 bases and J gave up 7 bases, with 7 bases separating them. Germline V lookup: CDR1 MDHEN, CDR2 SYDVKM. The CDR3 is 11 residues long. DNA for the CDR3: TGTGCCAGCAGGGATCGACAGCCCCAGCATTTT. The encoded protein is CASRDRQPQHF.

This clone occurred a few times. This chain joins TRBV19 and TRBJ1-5, with D possibly matching TRBD1 (6 bases). V gave up 2 bases and J gave up 0 bases, with 8 bases separating them. The CDR3 is 15 residues long. Germline V gene lookup returns CDR1 LNHDA and CDR2 SQIVND (reference sequence). In nucleotides, the CDR3 is TGTGCCAGTAGTATATTGACAGGTAGCAATCAGCCCCAGCATTTT. Its protein product is CASSILTGSNQPQHF.

The chain carries TRBV15 and TRBJ2-1, with 9 bases lining up with TRBD2. CDR1 and CDR2 (germline): LNHNV, YYDKDF (reference sequence). Trimming at V came to 4 bases and at J to 8 bases, leaving 9 bases not matched to a gene. CDR3 length equals 15 residues. CDR3 sequence reads: CATSTWTSVSDEQFF. CDR3 coding DNA: TGTGCCACCAGCACCTGGACTAGCGTGAGTGATGAGCAGTTCTTC.

The V call is TRBV27, the J call TRBJ2-3; 9 bases are a match to TRBD1. Germline CDR1 MNHEY, CDR2 SMNVEV (reference sequence). This CDR3 has 16 residues. V trimming: 2 bases; J trimming: 5 bases; junction bases outside the gene matches: 8. As DNA, the CDR3 is TGTGCCAGCAGTTTAGCCGGGACAGGGTGGGAAGATACGCAGTATTTT. Its protein product is CASSLAGTGWEDTQYF.

The chain recombines TRBV4-1 with TRBJ2-7; D is possibly TRBD1 (5 bases). Trimming took 1 base from V and 2 from J, leaving 12 bases between them. Germline CDR1 is MGHRA and CDR2 is YSYEKL. This CDR3 is 15 amino acids long. The CDR3 nucleotides read TGCGCCAGCAGCCAAGTAGGAGACAGCACCTACGAGCAGTACTTC. This translates into CASSQVGDSTYEQYF.

The CDR3: CASSQEIRLSPNQPQHF. Written as DNA, the CDR3 is TGCGCCAGCAGCCAAGAGATTCGCTTGAGCCCCAATCAGCCCCAGCATTTT. The chain carries TRBV4-3 and TRBJ1-5; no reliable D call. This CDR3 contains 17 residues. Per the germline V gene, CDR1 is LGHNA and CDR2 is YSLEER. V shed 0 bases and J shed 3 bases, with 15 bases lying between them.

The chain recombines TRBV28 with TRBJ2-3; TRBD1 aligns across 7 bases. Germline CDR1 and CDR2: MDHEN and SYDVKM. The CDR3 has 14 amino acids. Trimming removed 4 bases from V and 3 bases from J; junction bases left unmatched: 4. The chain's CDR3 is CASSSDRRTDTQYF. DNA for the CDR3: TGTGCCAGCAGTTCGGACAGGAGGACAGATACGCAGTATTTT. Complete variable domain (other parts from reference TRBV28 and TRBJ2-3): DVKVTQSSRYLVKRTGEKVFLECVQDMDHENMFWYRQDPGLGLRLIYFSYDVKMKEKGDIPEGYSVSREKKERFSLILESASTNQTSMYLCASSSDRRTDTQYFGPGTRLTVL.

The chain has TRBV11-3 and TRBJ1-1; D remains unclear. The CDR3 has 13 residues. Germline V gives CDR1 SGHNT, CDR2 YENEEA. The V end lost 4 bases, the J end lost 3 bases, and 9 bases lay between the germline ends. The CDR3 region has the DNA TGTGCCAGCAGCTCTACGTATCACACTGAAGCTTTCTTT. It is translated as CASSSTYHTEAFF.

The chain combines TRBV9 with TRBJ1-2, with D possibly being TRBD1 (6 bases). Trimming took off 0 bases at V and 4 bases at J, with 13 bases between the two ends. Germline V gives CDR1 SGDLS, CDR2 YYNGEE. The CDR3 spans 15 residues. The DNA for the CDR3 is TGTGCCAGCAGCGTAGGACAGGTCTCTGGCTATGGCTACACCTTC. As protein: CASSVGQVSGYGYTF.